Each of the 11 T cell receptor beta chains below was sequenced from the same sample in a study of response to subunit inactivated influenza vaccine (dated by TCRdb to the late 2010s). Library preparation employed RT-PCR. Sequenced using an Illumina HiSeq 2500. Starting from the raw public reads, TCRdb applied fastp trimming at Q25, assembled clones with MiXCR and retained in-frame beta chains. All rows with the same CDR3 protein become a single entry with the most common DNA and genes. This sample gives roughly 700,000 distinct CDR3 sequences in total; around 14% of them show up just once. Jointly, the top ten make up around a tenth of the sample. The sample consisted of PBMCs from blood, taken roughly 12 days after vaccination. All receptors derive from a man aged 45 to 65 who received an inactivated influenza vaccine. Donor details come from another sample of the same person, matched by shared clones.

The chain uses TRBV28 and TRBJ1-6, with unresolved D. In germline, CDR1 is MDHEN, CDR2 SYDVKM. V was clipped by 7 bases and J by 3 bases, with 4 bases between them. The CDR3 sequence is 12 residues long. CDR3 bases: TGTGCCAGCACAGACTATAATTCACCCCTCCACTTT. Protein sequence: CASTDYNSPLHF. Filled out from reference TRBV28 and TRBJ1-6, the complete variable domain reads DVKVTQSSRYLVKRTGEKVFLECVQDMDHENMFWYRQDPGLGLRLIYFSYDVKMKEKGDIPEGYSVSREKKERFSLILESASTNQTSMYLCASTDYNSPLHFGNGTRLTVT.

This clonotype was seen a handful of times. The chain joins TRBV27 to TRBJ2-3; tentative D call: TRBD1 (5 bases). The CDR3 totals 15 residues. Looked up from germline, CDR1 is MNHEY and CDR2 is SMNVEV (reference sequence). V gave up 8 bases and J gave up 4 bases, with 19 bases separating them. For the CDR3, the DNA is TGTGCCAGCGGGGCGTGGTCTAGTCGTGCAGATACGCAGTATTTT. Translation gives CASGAWSSRADTQYF.

The rearrangement uses TRBV18 and TRBJ2-5; D possibly corresponds to TRBD1 (6 bases). The CDR3 totals 15 residues. The V gene's germline CDR1 is KGHSH and CDR2 LQKENI. Between the trimmed V and J ends, which lost 2 bases and 5 bases, there was a span of 15 bases. DNA of the CDR3: TGTGCCAGCTCACCATGGTTACAGGGCCAGGAGACCCAGTACTTC. It encodes CASSPWLQGQETQYF.

This clonotype was picked up a small number of times. The chain combines TRBV15 with TRBJ2-7; D not resolved. V gave up 0 bases and J gave up 1 base, with 7 bases separating them. The CDR3 loop spans 14 amino acids. Germline loops: CDR1 LNHNV, CDR2 YYDKDF (reference sequence). This CDR3 reads CATSRDPKSYEQYF. The CDR3 nucleotides read TGTGCCACCAGCAGAGATCCGAAATCCTACGAGCAGTACTTC. The full variable domain, in which reference TRBV15 and TRBJ2-7 provide the parts outside the CDR3, is DAMVIQNPRYQVTQFGKPVTLSCSQTLNHNVMYWYQQKSSQAPKLLFHYYDKDFNNEADTPDNFQSRRPNTSFCFLDIRSPGLGDTAMYLCATSRDPKSYEQYFGPGTRLTVT.

The chain has TRBV11-2 and TRBJ2-1; D is possibly TRBD1 (6 bases). V was shortened by 5 bases and J by 9 bases, with 11 bases between the two germline ends. Looked up from germline, CDR1 is SGHAT and CDR2 is FQNNGV. The CDR3 runs 12 residues. The CDR3 spells CASSPGVVEQFF. Written as DNA, the CDR3 is TGTGCCAGCAGCCCAGGGGTAGTTGAGCAGTTCTTC.

The sample holds one count of this clonotype. The chain recombines TRBV9 with TRBJ2-7; the match to TRBD1 covers 8 bases. In germline, CDR1 is SGDLS, CDR2 YYNGEE. The CDR3 is 14 residues long. J was trimmed by 6 bases and V by 1 base; bases with no gene match: 6. DNA for the CDR3: TGTGCCAGCAGCGTAAGAGAGACAGGGGCCGAGCAGTACTTC. The encoded protein is CASSVRETGAEQYF.

This clonotype has ten or more counts. The chain links TRBV29-1 to TRBJ2-3, with 8 bases fitting TRBD2. J lost 0 bases, V lost 4 bases, and 15 bases had no gene match. CDR1 and CDR2 from the germline V gene are SQVTM and ANQGSEA. The CDR3 is 18 amino acids. CDR3 nucleotides: TGCAGCGTTGTCGGCCGGGGGGGCCGAGCGTCTAGCACAGATACGCAGTATTTT. It is translated as CSVVGRGGRASSTDTQYF.

The chain links TRBV28 to TRBJ2-7, with 8 nucleotides matching TRBD1. Unmatched junction bases numbered 6, after V lost 6 bases and J lost 5 bases. CDR3 size: 13 residues. Germline V gives CDR1 MDHEN, CDR2 SYDVKM. CDR3 DNA: TGTGCCAGCAGGGAGACAGGGGCCCACGAGCAGTACTTC. It yields the protein CASRETGAHEQYF. The full variable domain, completed using reference TRBV28 and TRBJ2-7, is DVKVTQSSRYLVKRTGEKVFLECVQDMDHENMFWYRQDPGLGLRLIYFSYDVKMKEKGDIPEGYSVSREKKERFSLILESASTNQTSMYLCASRETGAHEQYFGPGTRLTVT.

The rearrangement uses TRBV5-1 and TRBJ2-2, with TRBD1 matching over 7 bases. This CDR3 comprises 17 residues. The V and J ends lost 4 bases and 0 bases, in that order; junction bases with no gene match: 9. From germline, CDR1 is SGHRS and CDR2 YFSETQ. CDR3 sequence: CASSQGEAASNTGELFF. CDR3 nucleotide sequence: TGCGCCAGCAGCCAGGGGGAAGCAGCGTCGAACACCGGGGAGCTGTTTTTT.

The chain carries TRBV18 and TRBJ1-2; TRBD1 matches 8 bases. V lost 5 bases and J lost 8; bases outside the gene matches: 7. Germline CDR1 reads KGHSH; CDR2 reads LQKENI. The CDR3 is 13 amino acids. The CDR3 reads CASSATGVEGYTF. As DNA, the CDR3 is TGTGCCAGCTCAGCGACAGGGGTTGAAGGCTACACCTTC.

The sample holds many counts of this clonotype. The CDR3 DNA follows: TGTGCCAGCAGCCCGGCGCAGGGGGGGTACGATGAGCAGTTCTTC. This encodes CASSPAQGGYDEQFF. The chain couples TRBV7-9 to TRBJ2-1; D may correspond to TRBD1 or TRBD2 (7 bases each). The CDR3 has 15 residues. The V gene's germline CDR1 is SEHNR and CDR2 FQNEAQ (reference sequence). With 5 bases removed from V and 8 bases from J, the gap between germline ends came to 19 bases.